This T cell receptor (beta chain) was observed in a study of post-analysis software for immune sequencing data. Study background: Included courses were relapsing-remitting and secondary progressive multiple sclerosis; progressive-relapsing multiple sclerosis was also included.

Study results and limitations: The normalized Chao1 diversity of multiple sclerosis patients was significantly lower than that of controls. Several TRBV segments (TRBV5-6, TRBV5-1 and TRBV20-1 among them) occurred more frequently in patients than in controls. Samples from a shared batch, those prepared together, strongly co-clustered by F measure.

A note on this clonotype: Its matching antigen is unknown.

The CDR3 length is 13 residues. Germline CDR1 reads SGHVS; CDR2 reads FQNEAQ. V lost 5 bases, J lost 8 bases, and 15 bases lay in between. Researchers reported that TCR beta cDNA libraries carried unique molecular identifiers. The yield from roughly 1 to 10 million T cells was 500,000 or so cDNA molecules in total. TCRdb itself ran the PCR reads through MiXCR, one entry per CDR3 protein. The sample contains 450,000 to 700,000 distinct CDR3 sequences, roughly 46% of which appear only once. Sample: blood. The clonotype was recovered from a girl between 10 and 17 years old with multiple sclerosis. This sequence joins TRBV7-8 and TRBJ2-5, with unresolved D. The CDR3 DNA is TGTGCCAGCAGCCTTACGACGAGAACCACCCAGTACTTC. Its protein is CASSLTTRTTQYF.